This TCR beta chain was captured in a study of regulatory T cells in long-lasting Graves disease. Investigators prepared the TCR beta libraries by applying iRepertoire HTBI primers and Arm-PCR of CDR3 regions. One entry per CDR3 protein, called by TCRdb with MiXCR from the multiplex PCR reads. The sample lists about 420,000 distinct CDR3 sequences; roughly 15% were seen once. This clonotype has ten or more counts. This CDR3 has 14 amino acids. The germline V and J ends were trimmed by 7 bases and 4 bases, with 16 bases remaining between them. Time point noted: newly diagnosed GD, antithyroid drugs for less than 3 months. Researchers made the TCR library from RNA that was extracted from PBMCs. This sample was also put to use in a study of T cells in Graves' hyperthyroidism and ophthalmopathy. That paper adds: TCR CDR3 regions were first amplified by RT-PCR with HTBI primers.

The starting material was peripheral blood mononuclear cells (PBMCs), obtained at new diagnosis, from a patient treated with antithyroid drugs. This clonotype was sampled from a woman aged 18-30 years with Graves disease. The rearrangement links TRBV12-3 or TRBV12-4 to TRBJ1-1; maybe TRBD1 (5 bases). CDR3 nucleotides: TGTGCCAGCACCCGCGCAGGGTTCCGCACTGAAGCTTTCTTT. Its translation is CASTRAGFRTEAFF.